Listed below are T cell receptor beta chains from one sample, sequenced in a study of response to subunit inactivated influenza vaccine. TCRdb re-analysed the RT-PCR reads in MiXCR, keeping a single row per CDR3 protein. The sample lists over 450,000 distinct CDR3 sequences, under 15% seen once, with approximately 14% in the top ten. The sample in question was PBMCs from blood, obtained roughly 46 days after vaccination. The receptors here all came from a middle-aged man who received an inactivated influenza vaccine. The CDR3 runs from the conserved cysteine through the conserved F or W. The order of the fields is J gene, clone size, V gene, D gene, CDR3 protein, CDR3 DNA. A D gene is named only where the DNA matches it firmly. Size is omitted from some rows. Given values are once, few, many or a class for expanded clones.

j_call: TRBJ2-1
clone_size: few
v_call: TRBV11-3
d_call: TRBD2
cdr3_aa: CASSRLAKDNEQFF
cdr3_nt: TGTGCCAGCTCCAGACTAGCGAAAGACAATGAGCAGTTCTTC

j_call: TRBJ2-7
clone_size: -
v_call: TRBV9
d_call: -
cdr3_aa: CASSASGTGIYEQYF
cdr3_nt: TGTGCCAGCAGCGCCTCCGGGACTGGTATTTACGAGCAGTACTTC

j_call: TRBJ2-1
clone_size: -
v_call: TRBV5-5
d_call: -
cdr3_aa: CASSLAPPGSYNEQFF
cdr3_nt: TGTGCCAGCAGCTTGGCCCCCCCAGGGTCCTACAATGAGCAGTTCTTC

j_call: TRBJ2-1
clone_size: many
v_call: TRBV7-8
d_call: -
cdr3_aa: CASTPRRQTYNEQFF
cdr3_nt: TGTGCCAGCACTCCCCGGCGGCAGACCTACAATGAGCAGTTCTTC

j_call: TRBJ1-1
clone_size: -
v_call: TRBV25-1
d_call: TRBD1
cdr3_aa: CASSWTGTEAFF
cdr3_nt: TGTGCCAGCAGCTGGACAGGGACTGAAGCTTTCTTT

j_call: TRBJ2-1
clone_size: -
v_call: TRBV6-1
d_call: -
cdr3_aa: CASSQGTSAIFF
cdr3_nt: TGTGCCAGCAGTCAGGGGACCTCCGCCATATTCTTC

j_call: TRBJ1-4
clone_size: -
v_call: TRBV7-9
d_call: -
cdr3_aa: CASSLAGPLGEKLFF
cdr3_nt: TGTGCCAGCAGCTTAGCGGGACCTTTGGGAGAAAAACTGTTTTTT

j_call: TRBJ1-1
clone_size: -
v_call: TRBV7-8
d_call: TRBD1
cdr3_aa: CASSQDRGDTEAFF
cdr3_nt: TGTGCCAGCAGCCAAGACAGGGGGGACACTGAAGCTTTCTTT

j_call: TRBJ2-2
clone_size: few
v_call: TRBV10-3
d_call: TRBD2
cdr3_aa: CAISERAGGNGELFF
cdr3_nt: TGTGCCATCAGTGAGAGGGCCGGGGGGAACGGGGAGCTGTTTTTT

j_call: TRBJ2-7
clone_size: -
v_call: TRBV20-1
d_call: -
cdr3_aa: CSAREGAAKQYF
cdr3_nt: TGCAGTGCTAGAGAGGGGGCAGCAAAGCAGTACTTC

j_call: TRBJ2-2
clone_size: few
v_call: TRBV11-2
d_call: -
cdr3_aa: CASTLEAAGLNTGELFF
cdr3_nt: TGTGCCAGCACCCTAGAGGCTGCAGGCCTAAACACCGGGGAGCTGTTTTTT

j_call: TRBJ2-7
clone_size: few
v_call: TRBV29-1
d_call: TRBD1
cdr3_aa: CSVLGLGQGAEQYF
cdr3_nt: TGCAGCGTTCTTGGGTTGGGACAGGGGGCCGAGCAGTACTTC

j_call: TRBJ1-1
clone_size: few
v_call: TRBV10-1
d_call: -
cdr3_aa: CASSARGEGTEAFF
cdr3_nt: TGCGCCAGCAGTGCTAGGGGGGAAGGCACTGAAGCTTTCTTT

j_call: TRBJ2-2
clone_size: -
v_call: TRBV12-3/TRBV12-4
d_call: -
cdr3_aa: CASSLEGHQNTGELFF
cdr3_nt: TGTGCCAGCAGTTTAGAGGGACATCAGAACACCGGGGAGCTGTTTTTT

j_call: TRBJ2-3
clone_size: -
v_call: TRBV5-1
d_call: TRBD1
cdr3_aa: CASTPGQGLPDTQYF
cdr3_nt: TGCGCCAGCACCCCCGGACAGGGTTTACCAGATACGCAGTATTTT